These 22 T cell receptor beta chains share one sample of origin, sequenced in a study of Graves' ophthalmopathy and Graves' hyperthyroidism (dated by TCRdb to 2016 to 2018). Sequencing took place on an Illumina HiSeq 2000. For repertoire sequencing, TCR beta CDR3 regions were amplified from RNA transcripts. A first-round RT-PCR used HTBI primers with the Qiagen OneStep RT-PCR kit, followed by a second-round multiplex PCR, size selection and purification. TCRdb reprocessed the public reads (quality trimming at Q25 with fastp, clone calling with MiXCR) and kept in-frame beta chains. Entries are consolidated by CDR3 protein sequence, retaining the most common genes and DNA. This sample holds under 200,000 distinct CDR3 sequences; more than 30% were observed only once. Roughly 6% of the sample rests with the top ten. Sequenced input: peripheral blood. The receptors come from a middle-aged woman with Graves' ophthalmopathy. Donor details come from another sample of the same person, matched by shared clones.

The V and J genes are TRBV6-2 or TRBV6-3 and TRBJ2-7; the match to TRBD2 covers 7 bases. V lost 3 bases to trimming and J lost 3 bases; unmatched junction nucleotides: 17. The CDR3 is 18 amino acids. CDR1 is MNHEY, CDR2 SVGEGT, per germline. Here the CDR3 DNA reads TGTGCCAGCAGTTATTCGGGGGGAGGACCCATAACCGGCTACGAGCAGTACTTC. Protein product: CASSYSGGGPITGYEQYF.

This clonotype was counted at least ten times. The rearrangement joins TRBV12-3 or TRBV12-4 to TRBJ1-2, with TRBD1 as a possible D gene (6 bases). This CDR3 has 12 residues. Trimming pared 10 bases from V and 4 bases from J, leaving 13 bases between. The CDR3: CATRDRPYGYTF. The CDR3, as DNA: TGTGCCACCCGAGACAGGCCCTATGGCTACACCTTC.

The chain has TRBV28 and TRBJ1-6; D is unresolved. The ends were cut back, 5 bases at V and 16 bases at J, with 12 bases in the middle. The CDR3 consists of 11 residues. Per the germline V gene, CDR1 is MDHEN and CDR2 is SYDVKM. The CDR3 reads CASSVDRGLHF. The CDR3 nucleotides read TGTGCCAGCAGTGTGGACCGGGGACTCCACTTT.

The chain couples TRBV28 to TRBJ2-7; D not resolved. The germline CDR1 and CDR2 sequences are MDHEN and SYDVKM. The ends were cut back, 5 bases at V and 3 bases at J, with 11 bases in the middle. CDR3 length equals 13 residues. CDR3 bases: TGTGCCAGCAGTCTTCGGGCCGACTACGAGCAGTACTTC. Protein sequence: CASSLRADYEQYF.

The rearrangement uses TRBV6-2 or TRBV6-3 and TRBJ2-7; D gene unclear. Trimming removed 6 bases from V and 1 base from J, with 10 bases in between. The germline CDR1 and CDR2 sequences are MNHEY and SVGEGT. The CDR3 runs 13 residues. The DNA for the CDR3 is TGTGCCAGCAGCCACGGGCAGTCCTACGAGCAGTACTTC. Its protein product is CASSHGQSYEQYF.

The chain combines TRBV5-1 with TRBJ1-1; no definite D call. Trimming removed 3 bases at V and 5 bases at J, with 14 bases between. The CDR3 covers 14 residues. Looked up from germline, CDR1 is SGHRS and CDR2 is YFSETQ. The CDR3 DNA reads TGCGCCAGCAGCTCGGAGGAGGGCGGGACTGAAGCTTTCTTT. This sequence encodes CASSSEEGGTEAFF.

The table lists this clonotype with many counts. This rearrangement joins TRBV4-1 to TRBJ2-5, with TRBD1 matching 7 bases. Germline trimming cut 0 bases from V and 0 bases from J; bases unmatched to any gene: 1. The CDR3 is 15 amino acids. Per the germline V gene, CDR1 is MGHRA and CDR2 is YSYEKL. The CDR3 spells CASSQEGTDQETQYF. CDR3 DNA: TGCGCCAGCAGCCAAGAGGGGACAGACCAAGAGACCCAGTACTTC.

CDR3 bases: TGTGCCAGCAGTTTCGGGCAGGACGAGACCCAGTACTTC. Its translation is CASSFGQDETQYF. This chain joins TRBV12-3 or TRBV12-4 and TRBJ2-5; D unresolved. The CDR3 totals 13 residues. V lost 3 bases and J lost 5, with 10 bases in between.

This clonotype showed up many times. J is TRBJ1-1 and V is TRBV3-1; D gene uncertain. The V gene's germline CDR1 is LGHDT and CDR2 YNNKEL (reference sequence). V was cut by 3 bases and J by 8 bases, with 10 bases left in between. The CDR3 has 12 amino acids. The CDR3 region has the DNA TGTGCCAGCAGCCATGCATCCCGGGAAGCTTTCTTT. Its translation is CASSHASREAFF.

There are many counts of this clonotype. V usage is TRBV11-2 and J usage is TRBJ1-2, with TRBD1 matching over 8 bases. The CDR3 runs to 15 residues. Germline loops: CDR1 SGHAT, CDR2 FQNNGV. J lost 2 bases, V lost 1 base, and 3 bases had no gene match. The CDR3, as DNA: TGTGCCAGCAGCTTAGTAACAGGGGGGAACTATGGCTACACCTTC. Its protein product is CASSLVTGGNYGYTF.

V gene TRBV12-3 or TRBV12-4 combines with J gene TRBJ2-7, with 8 nucleotides matching TRBD1. This CDR3 is built from 14 residues. V shed 5 bases and J 3 bases; nucleotides not matched to a gene: 6. This CDR3 reads CASSPRDRHYEQYF. The CDR3 bases are TGTGCCAGCAGTCCGAGGGACAGGCACTACGAGCAGTACTTC.

The J gene is TRBJ2-7, the V gene TRBV7-2, with a tentative D call TRBD2 (6 bases). The V gene lost 1 base and the J gene lost 3 bases, with 10 bases spanning the gap. The CDR3 has 14 residues. Germline values: CDR1 SGHTA, CDR2 FQGNSA. CDR3 coding DNA: TGTGCCAGCAGCTTAGAGGGGACTTACTACGAGCAGTACTTC. Protein: CASSLEGTYYEQYF.

This clonotype appeared many times. The genes are TRBV6-5 and TRBJ2-7; 9 positions agree with TRBD2. The CDR3 spans 17 residues. The germline V gene encodes CDR1 MNHEY and CDR2 SVGAGI. With 2 bases clipped from V and 3 bases from J, the junction kept 11 bases outside the gene matches. CDR3 bases: TGTGCCAGCAGTTACGGACCTTGGGCTAGCGGGGTCTACGAGCAGTACTTC. Protein sequence: CASSYGPWASGVYEQYF.

This chain connects TRBV2 to TRBJ2-7; D call uncertain. V lost 2 bases and J 1 base, leaving 12 bases between the germline ends. From germline, CDR1 is SNHLY and CDR2 FYNNEI. The CDR3 spans 15 residues. CDR3 region: CASSEISAGSYEQYF. CDR3 sequence (DNA): TGTGCCAGCAGTGAAATTTCTGCAGGTTCCTACGAGCAGTACTTC.

This clonotype was seen ten or more times. The J gene is TRBJ2-5, the V gene TRBV4-3; D might be TRBD1 or TRBD2, each matching 5 bases. Trimming pared 0 bases from V and 5 bases from J, leaving 10 bases between. The CDR3 totals 14 residues. Germline CDR1 and CDR2: LGHNA and YSLEER. The CDR3 coding sequence is TGCGCCAGCAGCCAAGACTACGGGGCCGAGACCCAGTACTTC. Translation gives CASSQDYGAETQYF.

This clonotype was detected a few times. This chain's CDR3 is CASSSGLDSNQPQHF. CDR3 bases: TGCGCCAGCAGCTCTGGACTGGATAGCAATCAGCCCCAGCATTTT. J is TRBJ1-5 and V is TRBV5-1; D call uncertain. The CDR3 extends over 15 amino acids. The V end was cut by 3 bases, the J end by 0 bases, with 10 bases between. Germline-derived CDR1 and CDR2 are SGHRS and YFSETQ.

This clonotype was observed at least ten times. The CDR3 nucleotides are TGTGCCAGCAGCTTGACAGGGGTATTCATCACCGGGGAGCTGTTTTTT. Translation gives CASSLTGVFITGELFF. The J gene is TRBJ2-2, the V gene TRBV11-3; TRBD1 matches 8 bases. V shed 3 bases, J shed 4 bases, and the junction held 7 bases outside the gene matches. The CDR3 length is 16 residues. Germline V lookup: CDR1 SGHNT, CDR2 YENEEA.

This clonotype was recorded many times. This chain joins TRBV5-1 and TRBJ2-5, with D possibly matching TRBD2 (5 bases). Germline V gene lookup returns CDR1 SGHRS and CDR2 YFSETQ. With 0 bases removed from V and 6 bases from J, the gap between germline ends came to 21 bases. The CDR3 spans 17 residues. This chain's CDR3 is CASSLGVTRMDDQTQYF. The DNA of the CDR3 is TGCGCCAGCAGCTTGGGGGTCACTAGAATGGACGATCAGACCCAGTACTTC.

This clonotype was seen many times. The chain joins TRBV10-3 to TRBJ2-7; TRBD1 matches 7 bases. V was clipped by 6 bases and J by 1 base; unmatched bases: 6. This CDR3 has 14 amino acids. Germline V gene data show CDR1 as ENHRY and CDR2 as SYGVKD. This chain's CDR3 is CAIRGTDTSYEQYF. The CDR3 coding sequence is TGTGCCATCAGGGGGACAGATACTTCCTACGAGCAGTACTTC.

The sample holds many counts of this clonotype. V is TRBV12-5 and J is TRBJ1-1; D gene ambiguous. Germline V gene lookup returns CDR1 LGHNT and CDR2 FRNRAP. The CDR3 runs 15 residues. V shed 0 bases and J shed 5 bases, with 13 bases lying between them. The CDR3 spells CASGLVWGSSTEAFF. The CDR3 nucleotides read TGTGCTAGTGGTTTGGTCTGGGGAAGTTCAACTGAAGCTTTCTTT.

The rearrangement uses TRBV6-2 or TRBV6-3 and TRBJ2-7; no reliable D call. The CDR3 covers 12 residues. Per the germline V gene, CDR1 is MNHEY and CDR2 is SVGEGT. V was cut by 5 bases and J by 6 bases, with 11 bases left in between. This chain's CDR3 is CASSRGRVEQYF. The CDR3 nucleotides read TGTGCCAGCAGTAGAGGCCGGGTCGAGCAGTACTTC.

This clonotype was observed many times. The chain uses TRBV11-2 and TRBJ1-6; D is unclear. The CDR3 consists of 14 residues. CDR1 SGHAT and CDR2 FQNNGV come from the germline V gene. With 5 bases removed from V and 9 bases from J, the gap between germline ends came to 14 bases. For the CDR3, the DNA is TGTGCCAGCAGCCCCGCCGAGACACGTTCACCCCTCCACTTT. Its translation: CASSPAETRSPLHF.